This T cell receptor beta chain was identified during a study of T cells in Graves' hyperthyroidism and ophthalmopathy. This clonotype appeared many times. The antigen remains unidentified. The CDR3 is made up of 17 amino acids. V lost 10 bases, J lost 2 bases, and 24 bases lay in between. The germline V gene encodes CDR1 SNHLY and CDR2 FYNNEI. It was RNA transcripts that yielded the amplified TCR beta CDR3 regions. A first-round RT-PCR of the TCR CDR3 used the HTBI primer set. MiXCR was run by TCRdb on the multiplex PCR reads, yielding one entry per CDR3 protein. Of some 250,000 distinct CDR3 sequences listed, about 14% are singletons. Not enrolled were patients with uncontrolled infection, other autoimmune disease, pregnancy or lactation. Orbital computed tomography, thyroid ultrasound, serum thyroxine and TRAb, and clinical symptoms together informed the diagnoses. The study's findings and limits: Ophthalmopathy and stable hyperthyroidism were separated by a 13 V-J model.

Sample: blood. The chain has TRBV2 and TRBJ2-1; tentatively, D is TRBD2 (6 bases). This clonotype was obtained from a woman aged 40 to 49 with Graves' hyperthyroidism that later progressed to Graves' ophthalmopathy. The CDR3 protein is CAISKTDGTSPYNEQFF. The CDR3 DNA follows: TGTGCCATCTCCAAGACGGACGGGACTTCACCCTACAATGAGCAGTTCTTC. The entire variable domain, with the rest obtained from reference TRBV2 and TRBJ2-1, is as follows: EPEVTQTPSHQVTQMGQEVILRCVPISNHLYFYWYRQILGQKVEFLVSFYNNEISEKSEIFDDQFSVERPDGSNFTLKIRSTKLEDSAMYFCAISKTDGTSPYNEQFFGPGTRLTVL.